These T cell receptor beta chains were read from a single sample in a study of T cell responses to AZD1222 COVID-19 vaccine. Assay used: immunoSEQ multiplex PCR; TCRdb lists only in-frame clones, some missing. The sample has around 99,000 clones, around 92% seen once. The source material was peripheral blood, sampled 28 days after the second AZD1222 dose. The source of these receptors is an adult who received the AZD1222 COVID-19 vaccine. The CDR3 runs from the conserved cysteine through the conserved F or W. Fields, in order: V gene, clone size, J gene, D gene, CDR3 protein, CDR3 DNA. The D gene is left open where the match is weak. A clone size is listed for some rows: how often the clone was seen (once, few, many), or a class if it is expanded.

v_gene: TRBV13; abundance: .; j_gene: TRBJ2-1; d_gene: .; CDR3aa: CASSWGERNEQFF; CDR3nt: TGTGCCAGCAGCTGGGGAGAGCGCAATGAGCAGTTCTTC
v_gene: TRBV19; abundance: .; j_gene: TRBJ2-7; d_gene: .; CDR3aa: CASSTTPSYEQYF; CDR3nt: TGTGCCAGTAGTACGACTCCCTCCTACGAGCAGTACTTC
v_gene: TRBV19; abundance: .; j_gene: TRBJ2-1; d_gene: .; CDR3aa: CASSAVGLSYNEQFF; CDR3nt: TGTGCCAGTAGTGCGGTCGGCCTATCCTACAATGAGCAGTTCTTC
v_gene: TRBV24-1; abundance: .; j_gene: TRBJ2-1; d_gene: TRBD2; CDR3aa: CATSDERGSKQFF; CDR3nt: TGTGCCACCAGTGATGAGCGGGGGTCAAAGCAGTTCTTC
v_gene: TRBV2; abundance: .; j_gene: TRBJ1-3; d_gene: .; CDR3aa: CAQLGSGNTIYF; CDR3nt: TGTGCCCAGTTAGGGTCTGGAAACACCATATATTTT
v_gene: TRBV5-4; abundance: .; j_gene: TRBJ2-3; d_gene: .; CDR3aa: CASSIQGSDTQYF; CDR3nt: TGTGCCAGCAGCATACAGGGTTCGGATACGCAGTATTTT
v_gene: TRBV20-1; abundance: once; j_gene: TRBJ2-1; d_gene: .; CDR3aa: CSASPYNEQFF; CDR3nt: TGCAGTGCTAGTCCCTACAATGAGCAGTTCTTC
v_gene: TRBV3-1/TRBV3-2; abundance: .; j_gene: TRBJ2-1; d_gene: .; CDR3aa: CASSQVTAGFNEQFF; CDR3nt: TGTGCCAGCAGCCAAGTAACTGCAGGGTTCAATGAGCAGTTCTTC
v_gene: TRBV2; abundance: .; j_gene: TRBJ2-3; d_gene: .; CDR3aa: CASSVVGAGTDTQYF; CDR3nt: TGTGCCAGCAGTGTAGTGGGGGCTGGCACAGATACGCAGTATTTT
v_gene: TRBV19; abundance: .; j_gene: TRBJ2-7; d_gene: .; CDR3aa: CASSTVWGASYEQYF; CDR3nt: TGTGCCAGTAGTACTGTATGGGGAGCGTCCTACGAGCAGTACTTC
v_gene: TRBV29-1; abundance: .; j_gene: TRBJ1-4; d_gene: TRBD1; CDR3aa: CSVGGIEGTGDNEKLFF; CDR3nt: TGCAGCGTTGGGGGTATTGAAGGGACAGGGGATAATGAAAAACTGTTTTTT
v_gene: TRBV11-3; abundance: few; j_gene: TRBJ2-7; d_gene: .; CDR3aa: CASSPAAGSYEQYF; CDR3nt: TGTGCCAGCAGCCCCGCGGCGGGTTCCTACGAGCAGTACTTC
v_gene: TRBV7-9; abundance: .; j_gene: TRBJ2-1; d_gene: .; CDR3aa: CASSLVSKYYNEQFF; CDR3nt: TGTGCCAGCAGCTTAGTCTCAAAGTACTACAATGAGCAGTTCTTC
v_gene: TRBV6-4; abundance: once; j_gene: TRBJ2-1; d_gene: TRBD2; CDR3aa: CASSDSAGGYNEQFF; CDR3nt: TGTGCCAGCAGTGACTCAGCGGGGGGGTACAATGAGCAGTTCTTC
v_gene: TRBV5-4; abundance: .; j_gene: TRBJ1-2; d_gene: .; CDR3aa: CASSLPGPRNYGYTF; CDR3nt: TGTGCCAGCAGCTTGCCGGGTCCGAGGAACTATGGCTACACCTTC
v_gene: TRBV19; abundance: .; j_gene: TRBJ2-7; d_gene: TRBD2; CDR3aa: CASSIVSGGTYEQYF; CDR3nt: TGTGCCAGTAGTATAGTGAGCGGGGGAACCTACGAGCAGTACTTC
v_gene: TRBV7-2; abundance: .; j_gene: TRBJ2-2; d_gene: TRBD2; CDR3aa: CASSPTSGSFTGELFF; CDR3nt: TGTGCCAGCAGCCCGACTAGCGGGAGTTTTACCGGGGAGCTGTTTTTT
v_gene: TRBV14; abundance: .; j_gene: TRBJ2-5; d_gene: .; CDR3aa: CASSGRTGFQETQYF; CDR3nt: TGTGCCAGCAGCGGACGAACAGGATTCCAAGAGACCCAGTACTTC
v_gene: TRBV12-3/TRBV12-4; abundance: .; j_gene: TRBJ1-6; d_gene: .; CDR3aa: CASSQENSPLHF; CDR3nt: TGTGCCAGCTCACAGGAAAATTCACCCCTCCACTTT
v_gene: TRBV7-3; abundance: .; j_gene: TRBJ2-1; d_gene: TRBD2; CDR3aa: CASSFYSGRVPNEQFF; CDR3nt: TGTGCCAGCAGCTTTTATAGCGGGAGGGTCCCAAATGAGCAGTTCTTC
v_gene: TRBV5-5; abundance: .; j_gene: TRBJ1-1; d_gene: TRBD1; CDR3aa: CASSLGQGIGHTEAFF; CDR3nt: TGTGCCAGCAGCTTGGGACAGGGGATTGGACACACTGAAGCTTTCTTT
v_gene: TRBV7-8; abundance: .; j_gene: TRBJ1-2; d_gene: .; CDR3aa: CASSLSGSRAVYGYTF; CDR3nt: TGTGCCAGCAGCTTATCTGGCTCCAGGGCTGTCTATGGCTACACCTTC
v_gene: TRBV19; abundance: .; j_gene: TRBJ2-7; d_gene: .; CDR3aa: CASRAAYVSYEQYF; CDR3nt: TGTGCCAGTAGGGCCGCTTACGTCTCCTACGAGCAGTACTTC
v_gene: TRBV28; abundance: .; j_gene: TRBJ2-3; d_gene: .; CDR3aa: CASVLTDTQYF; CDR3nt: TGTGCCAGCGTCCTCACAGATACGCAGTATTTT
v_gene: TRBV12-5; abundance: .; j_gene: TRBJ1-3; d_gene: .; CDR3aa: CASALTAASGNTIYF; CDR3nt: TGTGCTAGTGCCCTTACAGCCGCCTCTGGAAACACCATATATTTT
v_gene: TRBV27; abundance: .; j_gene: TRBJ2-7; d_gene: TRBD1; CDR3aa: CASSLSGTVFYEQYF; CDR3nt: TGTGCCAGCAGCCTTTCCGGGACAGTCTTCTACGAGCAGTACTTC
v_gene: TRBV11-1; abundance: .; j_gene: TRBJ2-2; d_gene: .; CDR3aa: CASSLGTVTGELFF; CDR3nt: TGTGCCAGCAGCCTGGGGACTGTCACCGGGGAGCTGTTTTTT
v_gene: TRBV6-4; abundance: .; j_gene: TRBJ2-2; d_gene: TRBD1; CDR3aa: CASSATGTGGIPGELFF; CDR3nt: TGTGCCAGCAGTGCTACCGGGACAGGGGGCATTCCCGGGGAGCTGTTTTTT
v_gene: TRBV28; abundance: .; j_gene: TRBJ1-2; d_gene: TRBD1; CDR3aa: CASSLSQQGARGYTF; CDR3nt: TGTGCCAGCAGTTTATCCCAACAGGGGGCGCGTGGCTACACCTTC
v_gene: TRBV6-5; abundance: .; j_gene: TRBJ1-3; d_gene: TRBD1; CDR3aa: CASSSTTGVYGNTIYF; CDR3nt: TGTGCCAGCAGTTCCACTACAGGGGTATATGGAAACACCATATATTTT
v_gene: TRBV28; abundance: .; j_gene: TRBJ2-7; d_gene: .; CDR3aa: CASSGGTNYEQYF; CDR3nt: TGTGCCAGCTCGGGCGGGACAAACTACGAGCAGTACTTC
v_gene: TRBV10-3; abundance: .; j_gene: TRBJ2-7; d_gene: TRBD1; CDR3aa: CAIMRGQGGNEQYF; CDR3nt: TGTGCCATCATGCGGGGACAGGGGGGGAACGAGCAGTACTTC
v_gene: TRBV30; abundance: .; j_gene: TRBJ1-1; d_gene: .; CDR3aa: CAGEQMVNTEAFF; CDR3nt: TGTGCCGGAGAACAGATGGTAAACACTGAAGCTTTCTTT
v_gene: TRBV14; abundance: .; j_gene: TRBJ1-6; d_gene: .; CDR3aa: CASSQVSYNSPLHF; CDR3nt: TGTGCCAGCAGCCAGGTTTCCTATAATTCACCCCTCCACTTT
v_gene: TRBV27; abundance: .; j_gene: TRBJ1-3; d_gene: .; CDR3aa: CASRSLTGMPSGNTIYF; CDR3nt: TGTGCCAGCAGATCCCTGACAGGAATGCCCTCTGGAAACACCATATATTTT
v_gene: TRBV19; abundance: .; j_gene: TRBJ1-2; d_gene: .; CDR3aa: CASSNLRNPYGYTF; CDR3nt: TGTGCCAGTAGCAACCTCCGGAACCCTTATGGCTACACCTTC
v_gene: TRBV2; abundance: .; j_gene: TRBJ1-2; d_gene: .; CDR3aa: CASNGGLLYGYTF; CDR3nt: TGTGCCAGCAACGGGGGGCTCCTCTATGGCTACACCTTC
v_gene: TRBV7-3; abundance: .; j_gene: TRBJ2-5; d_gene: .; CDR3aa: CASSQTSGTSETQYF; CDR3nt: TGTGCCAGCAGCCAAACTAGTGGGACCTCGGAGACCCAGTACTTC
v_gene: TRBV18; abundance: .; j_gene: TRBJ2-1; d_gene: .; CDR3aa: CASSRTVDNEQFF; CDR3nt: TGTGCCAGCTCACGGACAGTAGACAATGAGCAGTTCTTC
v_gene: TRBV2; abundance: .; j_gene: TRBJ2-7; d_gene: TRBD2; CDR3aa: CASSGTSGGQGEQYF; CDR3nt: TGTGCCAGCAGTGGAACTAGCGGGGGGCAGGGCGAGCAGTACTTC
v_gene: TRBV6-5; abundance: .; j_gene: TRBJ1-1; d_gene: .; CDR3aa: CASSMTNTEAFF; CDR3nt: TGTGCCAGCAGCATGACGAACACTGAAGCTTTCTTT
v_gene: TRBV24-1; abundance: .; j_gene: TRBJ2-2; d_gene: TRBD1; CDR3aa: CATSDFGQGETGELFF; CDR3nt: TGTGCCACCAGTGATTTCGGACAGGGTGAAACCGGGGAGCTGTTTTTT
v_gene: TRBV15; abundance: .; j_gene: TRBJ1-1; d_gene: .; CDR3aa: CATSSPGWRANTEAFF; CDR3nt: TGTGCCACCAGCAGCCCCGGTTGGAGGGCGAACACTGAAGCTTTCTTT
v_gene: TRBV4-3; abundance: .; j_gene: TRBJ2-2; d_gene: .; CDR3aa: CASSQESVTGELFF; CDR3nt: TGCGCCAGCAGCCAAGAGAGCGTCACCGGGGAGCTGTTTTTT
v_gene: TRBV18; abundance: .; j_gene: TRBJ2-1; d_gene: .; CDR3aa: CASSPREAVNNEQFF; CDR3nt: TGTGCCAGTTCCCCTAGGGAAGCGGTAAATAATGAGCAGTTCTTC
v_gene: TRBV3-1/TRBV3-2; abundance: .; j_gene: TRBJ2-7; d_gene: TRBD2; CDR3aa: CASSQDLGGLAGGEQYF; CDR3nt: TGTGCCAGCAGCCAAGATTTGGGGGGACTAGCGGGAGGCGAGCAGTACTTC
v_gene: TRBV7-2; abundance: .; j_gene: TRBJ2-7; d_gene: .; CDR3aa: CASSLIIRTRTYEQYF; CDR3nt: TGTGCCAGCAGCTTAATTATTCGGACTCGAACCTACGAGCAGTACTTC
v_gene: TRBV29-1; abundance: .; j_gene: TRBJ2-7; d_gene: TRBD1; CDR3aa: CSVEGGTGTYEQYF; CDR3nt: TGCAGCGTTGAAGGAGGGACAGGTACCTACGAGCAGTACTTC
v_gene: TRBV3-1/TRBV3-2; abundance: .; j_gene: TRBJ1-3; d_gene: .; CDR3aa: CASSQGTESFYSGNTIYF; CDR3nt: TGTGCCAGCAGCCAGGGGACGGAATCATTCTACTCTGGAAACACCATATATTTT